This T cell receptor beta chain is from a study of shared clonotypes between healthy human individuals. This clone was picked up one time. Repertoires were generated with immunoSEQ multiplex PCR, while TCRdb's copy carries only in-frame clones and drops some. The sample comprises hundreds of thousands of clones, 73% of which are singletons, and around 1.7% rests with the top ten. The CDR3 is 18 amino acids. Looked up from germline, CDR1 is LNHNV and CDR2 is YYDKDF (reference sequence). The ends lost 8 bases at V and 0 bases at J; junction bases unmatched: 16. Sequencing used memory CD4+ T cells sorted from blood. The subset: CD45RA-negative fraction. The genes are TRBV15 and TRBJ1-1, with TRBD1 identical over 9 bases. This clonotype was sampled from a woman aged 25-40 years in good health. CDR3 region: CATADESPGQGMNTEAFF. In nucleotides, the CDR3 is TGTGCCACCGCCGATGAATCCCCGGGACAGGGAATGAACACTGAAGCTTTCTTT.